This T cell receptor beta chain comes out of a study of T cell clonality in common variable immunodeficiency. The data were produced by immunoSEQ multiplex PCR, yet TCRdb's version contains in-frame clones alone and is incomplete. This record lists roughly 60,000 clones, none seen once only, and the top ten clones contain around 1.6%. This clone was seen many times. Read data end 3 residues before the CDR3 end; the end is taken from the germline J gene. Heparinized whole blood, roughly 5 to 9 ml, came from each donor. V lost 9 bases and J lost 4, with 16 bases in between. Germline-derived CDR1 and CDR2 are LNHDA and SQIVND (reference sequence). The CDR3 runs to 14 residues.

Sequencing was done on a sample of peripheral blood mononuclear cells. The source is a person aged 18-70 years in good health. The rearrangement joins TRBV19 to TRBJ1-5, with D possibly TRBD1 on 5 matching bases. This chain's CDR3 is CASSASNRNQPQHF. CDR3 DNA, as far as it was read: TGTGCCAGCTCCGCCTCAAACAGGAATCAGCCC.